Below, 18 T cell receptor beta chains from the same sample are listed, as sequenced in a study of beta chain features in type 1 diabetes. All of the isolated RNA was reverse transcribed, so expressed TCRB transcripts were sequenced. Clones were sequenced by immunoSEQ multiplex PCR, and TCRdb holds only the in-frame ones, with some missing. The repertoire holds about 240,000 clones, with 25% to 35% as singletons. Sequencing was performed on central memory CD4+ T cells from blood. These receptors came from a man aged 25 to 40 in good health.

CDR3 sequence (DNA): TGCGCCAGCAGTGAGTCTGGACGTTCGGGTGAGCAGTTCTTC. Its translation: CASSESGRSGEQFF. This rearrangement joins TRBV10-2 to TRBJ2-1; D uncertain. Deletions cut 0 bases from V and 9 bases from J, with 12 bases between. Germline CDR1 and CDR2: WSHSY and SAAADI. This CDR3 has 14 residues.

This chain uses TRBV6-1 with TRBJ1-2; D is possibly TRBD1 (6 bases). From germline, CDR1 is MNHNS and CDR2 SASEGT. Deletions cut 8 bases from V and 3 bases from J, with 10 bases between. The CDR3 length is 12 residues. This CDR3 reads CASGYRDYGYTF. DNA for the CDR3: TGTGCCAGCGGGTACAGGGACTATGGCTACACCTTC.

The chain couples TRBV28 to TRBJ1-4; D possibly corresponds to TRBD1 (5 bases). The CDR3 is made up of 15 amino acids. Trimming removed 6 bases from V and 3 bases from J, with 14 bases in between. Germline V gene sequence: CDR1 MDHEN, CDR2 SYDVKM. CDR3 sequence (DNA): TGTGCCAGCAGACCCACGACAGCCCCTAATGAAAAACTGTTTTTT. Encoded protein: CASRPTTAPNEKLFF.

This clone showed up just a few times. The CDR3 here is CSVGLPSTDTQYF. The DNA of the CDR3 is TGCAGCGTTGGGCTACCCAGCACAGATACGCAGTATTTT. The chain joins TRBV29-1 to TRBJ2-3, with D uncertain. V gave up 4 bases and J gave up 0 bases, with 8 bases separating them. There are 13 residues in the CDR3. Germline CDR1 reads SQVTM; CDR2 reads ANQGSEA.

There are a few counts of this clone. The rearrangement uses TRBV29-1 and TRBJ2-5, with TRBD1 matching over 8 bases. Germline CDR1 reads SQVTM; CDR2 reads ANQGSEA. This CDR3 is 14 amino acids long. Trimming cost V 6 bases and J 1 base; bases outside gene matches: 7. The CDR3 protein is CSVLPGQGQETQYF. CDR3 coding DNA: TGCAGCGTCCTTCCCGGACAGGGCCAAGAGACCCAGTACTTC. Using reference TRBV29-1 and TRBJ2-5 for the parts outside the CDR3, the full variable domain is SAVISQKPSRDICQRGTSLTIQCQVDSQVTMMFWYRQQPGQSLTLIATANQGSEATYESGFVIDKFPISRPNLTFSTLTVSNMSPEDSSIYLCSVLPGQGQETQYFGPGTRLLVL.

The chain uses TRBV9 and TRBJ2-1; 13 positions agree with TRBD2. CDR1 and CDR2 (germline): SGDLS, YYNGEE. The length of the CDR3 is 15 residues. The V segment lost 3 bases and the J segment 7 bases; nucleotides outside the gene matches: 4. CDR3 sequence: CASSAGLAGVNEQFF. Here the CDR3 DNA reads TGTGCCAGCAGCGCCGGACTAGCGGGAGTAAATGAGCAGTTCTTC.

The chain combines TRBV15 with TRBJ2-3; D tentatively fits TRBD1 or TRBD2 (5 bases each). Germline CDR1 and CDR2: LNHNV and YYDKDF (reference sequence). Trimming stripped 2 bases from V and 4 bases from J, with 13 bases between. The CDR3 is 15 residues long. DNA of the CDR3: TGTGCCACCAGCAGACAACCAGGGACGGCAGATACGCAGTATTTT. This codes for CATSRQPGTADTQYF.

This clone was detected only a few times. The J gene is TRBJ2-1, the V gene TRBV7-2; 10 bases are shared with TRBD1. The ends lost 2 bases at V and 4 bases at J; junction bases unmatched: 8. This CDR3 is 17 amino acids long. Germline CDR1 SGHTA, CDR2 FQGNSA. The CDR3 sequence is CASSLKIPGQGYNEQFF. CDR3 coding DNA: TGTGCCAGCAGCTTAAAGATTCCGGGACAGGGGTACAATGAGCAGTTCTTC.

CDR3 sequence reads: CASSEEDTERTNYGYTF. In DNA, the CDR3 is TGCGCCAGCAGTGAAGAGGACACGGAACGGACTAACTATGGCTACACCTTC. The V gene is TRBV10-1, the J gene TRBJ1-2; a weak D match, TRBD1 (5 bases). Germline CDR1 and CDR2: WNHNN and SYGVQD (reference sequence). The CDR3 contains 17 residues. The ends were cut back, 3 bases at V and 0 bases at J, with 17 bases in the middle.

CDR3 protein: CASSDTGNNEQFF. The CDR3 DNA follows: TGTGCCAGCAGCGATACCGGCAACAATGAGCAGTTCTTC. The chain couples TRBV7-9 to TRBJ2-1; D gene ambiguous. The V end was cut by 5 bases, the J end by 5 bases, with 10 bases between. Germline V lookup: CDR1 SEHNR, CDR2 FQNEAQ (reference sequence). CDR3 length: 13 amino acids.

The sample holds many counts of this clone. V is TRBV10-3 and J is TRBJ2-5; 10 bases are shared with TRBD2. Germline trimming cut 6 bases from V and 2 bases from J; bases unmatched to any gene: 6. In germline, CDR1 is ENHRY, CDR2 SYGVKD. This CDR3 is built from 15 residues. The CDR3 DNA reads as TGTGCCATCAGCACCACTAGCGGGGCACAAGAGACCCAGTACTTC. It encodes CAISTTSGAQETQYF.

This clone was counted only a few times. Just one base apart from a much larger clone, this may be a read error. V gene TRBV30 combines with J gene TRBJ1-1, with D perhaps matching TRBD1 (6 bases). Germline CDR1 and CDR2: GTSNPN and SVGIG (reference sequence). This CDR3 comprises 11 residues. This CDR3 is CVWGAFTEAFF. The CDR3 region has the DNA TGTGTCTGGGGGGCTTTCACTGAAGCTTTCTTT.

This clone turned up a few times. The genes are TRBV30 and TRBJ2-5; D call uncertain. Germline V gene data show CDR1 as GTSNPN and CDR2 as SVGIG (reference sequence). V was pared by 3 bases and J by 4 bases, with 12 bases between. This CDR3 region has 13 residues. The CDR3 reads CAWRKNIGETQYF. For the CDR3, the DNA is TGTGCCTGGAGAAAGAACATTGGAGAGACCCAGTACTTC.

This chain joins TRBV14 and TRBJ2-2, with D possibly called TRBD1 or TRBD2 (5 bases each). The CDR3 sequence is 15 residues long. Trimming left V 4 bases short and J 3 bases short, with 12 bases between. The germline V gene encodes CDR1 SGHDN and CDR2 FVKESK. For the CDR3, the DNA is TGTGCCAGCAGCCTCTTGGGACCCTACACCGGGGAGCTGTTTTTT. Protein product: CASSLLGPYTGELFF.

This clone occurred a few times. V is TRBV29-1 and J is TRBJ1-2, with no clear D. Germline V gives CDR1 SQVTM, CDR2 ANQGSEA. With 6 bases removed from V and 0 bases from J, the gap between germline ends came to 17 bases. The CDR3 runs 15 residues. CDR3 sequence reads: CSVGSGFGANYGYTF. The CDR3 region has the DNA TGCAGCGTCGGGTCGGGCTTTGGAGCTAACTATGGCTACACCTTC.

The chain carries TRBV4-1 and TRBJ2-1; 8 bases align to TRBD1. With V trimmed by 2 bases and J by 3 bases, 6 bases remained unmatched. CDR3 length equals 16 residues. Germline loops: CDR1 MGHRA, CDR2 YSYEKL. The CDR3 DNA is TGCGCCAGCAGCCAACCTGCTGGACAGGGCTACAATGAGCAGTTCTTC. It encodes CASSQPAGQGYNEQFF.

This clone has ten or more counts. The V call is TRBV7-2, the J call TRBJ2-1; D might be TRBD2 (7 bases). V lost 3 bases, J lost 6 bases, and 15 bases lay in between. From germline, CDR1 is SGHTA and CDR2 FQGNSA. This CDR3 contains 15 residues. The CDR3 coding sequence is TGTGCCAGCAGCTTGCCGGGGGGCTCCCGCAATGAGCAGTTCTTC. It yields the protein CASSLPGGSRNEQFF.

This clone was observed a handful of times. V is TRBV18 and J is TRBJ2-5, with 10 nucleotides matching TRBD1. The J segment lost 5 bases and the V segment lost 2 bases, leaving 5 bases of the junction unmatched. CDR3 size: 15 residues. Germline assignment: CDR1 KGHSH and CDR2 LQKENI. In DNA form, the CDR3 reads TGTGCCAGCTCACCAGGGACAGGGGCGGAGGAGACCCAGTACTTC. Protein: CASSPGTGAEETQYF.